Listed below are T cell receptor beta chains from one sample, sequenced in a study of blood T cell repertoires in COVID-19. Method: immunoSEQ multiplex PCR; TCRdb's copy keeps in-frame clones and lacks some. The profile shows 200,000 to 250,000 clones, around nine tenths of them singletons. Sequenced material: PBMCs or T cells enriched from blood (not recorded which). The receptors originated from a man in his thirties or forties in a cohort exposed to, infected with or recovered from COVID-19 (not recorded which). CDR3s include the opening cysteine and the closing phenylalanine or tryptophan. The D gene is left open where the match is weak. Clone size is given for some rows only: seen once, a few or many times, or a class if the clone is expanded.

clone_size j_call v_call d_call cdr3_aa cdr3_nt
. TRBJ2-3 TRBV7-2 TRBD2 CASETRGRAGVRDTQYF TGTGCCAGCGAAACCCGAGGCCGAGCGGGAGTCAGAGATACGCAGTATTTT
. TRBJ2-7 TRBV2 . CASTNTGDEQYF TGTGCCAGCACCAACACGGGGGACGAGCAGTACTTC
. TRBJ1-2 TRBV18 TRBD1 CASSSLKDRGAEDTF TGTGCCAGCTCAAGTCTCAAGGACAGGGGCGCGGAGGACACCTTC
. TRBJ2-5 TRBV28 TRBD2 CASSLPHLAGGYGETQYF TGTGCCAGCAGTTTACCTCATCTGGCGGGGGGCTATGGCGAGACCCAGTACTTC
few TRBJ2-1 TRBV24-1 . CATSDFEGDSYNEQFF TGTGCCACCAGTGATTTTGAGGGAGACTCCTACAATGAGCAGTTCTTC
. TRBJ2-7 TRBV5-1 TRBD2 CASSLSGGSTYEQYF TGCGCCAGCAGCTTGTCGGGGGGTTCTACCTACGAGCAGTACTTC
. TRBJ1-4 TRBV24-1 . CATSRGEPQGEKLFF TGTGCCACCAGCCGGGGAGAGCCCCAAGGTGAAAAACTGTTTTTT
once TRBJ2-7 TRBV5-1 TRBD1 CASSLGSGGYEQYF TGCGCCAGCAGCTTGGGGTCAGGGGGTTACGAGCAGTACTTC
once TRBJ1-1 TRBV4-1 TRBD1 CASSHPRGRSTEAFF TGCGCCAGCAGCCACCCCAGGGGGAGGAGCACTGAAGCTTTCTTT
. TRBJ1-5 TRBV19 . CASSPSRQPQHF TGTGCCAGTAGTCCGTCGCGGCAGCCCCAGCATTTT
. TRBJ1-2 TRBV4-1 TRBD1 CASSHGGDRTYGYTF TGCGCCAGCAGCCACGGCGGGGACAGGACCTATGGCTACACCTTC
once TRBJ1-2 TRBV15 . CATSRETGANYGYTF TGTGCCACCAGCCGAGAGACAGGAGCTAACTATGGCTACACCTTC
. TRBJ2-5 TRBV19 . CASSSRETQYF TGTGCCAGTAGTAGTCGAGAGACCCAGTACTTC
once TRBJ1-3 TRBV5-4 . CASSQGPRSGNTIYF TGTGCCAGCAGCCAGGGGCCTCGCTCTGGAAACACCATATATTTT
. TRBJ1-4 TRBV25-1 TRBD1 CASSGRQGASEKLFF TGTGCCAGCAGTGGTCGACAGGGGGCGTCTGAAAAACTGTTTTTT
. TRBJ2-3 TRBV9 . CASSPRRGGGGDTQYF TGTGCCAGCAGCCCCCGAAGAGGCGGAGGAGGCGATACGCAGTATTTT
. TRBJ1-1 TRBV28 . CASSPGGRGQTEAFF TGTGCCAGCAGTCCGGGAGGCAGGGGACAAACTGAAGCTTTCTTT
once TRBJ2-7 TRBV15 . CATSRGDFYEQYF TGTGCCACCAGCAGAGGGGACTTCTACGAGCAGTACTTC
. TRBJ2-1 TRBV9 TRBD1 CASSGTGTGRVEQFF TGTGCCAGCAGCGGAACAGGGACAGGGAGGGTCGAGCAGTTCTTC
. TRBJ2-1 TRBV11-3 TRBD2 CASSLARAAGGNEQFF TGTGCCAGCAGCTTAGCCCGCGCTGCGGGAGGTAATGAGCAGTTCTTC
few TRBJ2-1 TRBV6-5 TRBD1 CASSSRTGSYNEQFF TGTGCCAGCAGTTCGAGGACAGGGTCCTACAATGAGCAGTTCTTC
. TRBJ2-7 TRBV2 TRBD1 CASSVLGQGTNEQYF TGTGCCAGCAGTGTCCTGGGACAGGGCACGAACGAGCAGTACTTC
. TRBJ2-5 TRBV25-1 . CASSQGGETQYF TGTGCCAGCAGTCAGGGGGGAGAGACCCAGTACTTC
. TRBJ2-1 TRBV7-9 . CASSSDYYNEQFF TGTGCCAGCAGCTCGGACTACTACAATGAGCAGTTCTTC
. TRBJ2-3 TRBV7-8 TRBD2 CASARGLAGVGTDTQYF TGTGCCAGCGCCAGAGGGCTAGCGGGAGTGGGCACAGATACGCAGTATTTT
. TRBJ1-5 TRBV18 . CASSEGGGNQPQHF TGTGCCAGCTCTGAGGGGGGGGGAAATCAGCCCCAGCATTTT
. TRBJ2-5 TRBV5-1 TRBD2 CASREAGLAGPQETQYF TGCGCCAGCCGAGAAGCAGGACTAGCGGGACCCCAAGAGACCCAGTACTTC
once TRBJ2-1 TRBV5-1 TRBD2 CASSMEHSGRYTEQFF TGCGCCAGCAGCATGGAACATAGCGGGAGGTATACTGAGCAGTTCTTC
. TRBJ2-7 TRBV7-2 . CASSSNYEQYF TGTGCCAGCAGCTCAAACTACGAGCAGTACTTC
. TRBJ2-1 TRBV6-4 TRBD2 CASSDGTSGNEQFF TGTGCCAGCAGTGACGGGACTAGCGGGAATGAGCAGTTCTTC
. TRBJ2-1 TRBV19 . CASSVQSSYNEQFF TGTGCCAGTAGTGTACAGAGCTCCTACAATGAGCAGTTCTTC
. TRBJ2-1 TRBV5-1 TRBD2 CASSLDTIAGAYNEQFF TGCGCCAGCAGCTTGGACACAATAGCGGGAGCCTACAATGAGCAGTTCTTC
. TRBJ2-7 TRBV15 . CATSRVGGLRYEQYF TGTGCCACCAGCAGAGTCGGGGGGCTTCGGTACGAGCAGTACTTC
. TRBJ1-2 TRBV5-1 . CASSADSRYGYTF TGCGCCAGCAGCGCGGACAGCCGATATGGCTACACCTTC
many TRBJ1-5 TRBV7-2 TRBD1 CASSPRQGEGQPQHF TGTGCCAGCAGCCCGAGACAGGGGGAAGGTCAGCCCCAGCATTTT
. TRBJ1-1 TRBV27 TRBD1 CASSLRTGQTFF TGTGCCAGCAGTTTAAGGACAGGGCAAACTTTCTTT
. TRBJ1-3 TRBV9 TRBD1 CASSVAAGGDTIYF TGTGCCAGCAGCGTAGCGGCAGGGGGAGACACCATATATTTT
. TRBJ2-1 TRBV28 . CASSRLDSYNEQFF TGTGCCAGCAGTAGACTCGACTCCTACAATGAGCAGTTCTTC
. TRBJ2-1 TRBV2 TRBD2 CASSESAYTSEYNEQFF TGTGCCAGCAGTGAATCCGCCTACACTAGCGAGTACAATGAGCAGTTCTTC
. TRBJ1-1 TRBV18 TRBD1 CASSPRLGEGANTEAFF TGTGCCAGCTCACCGAGATTAGGTGAGGGGGCGAACACTGAAGCTTTCTTT
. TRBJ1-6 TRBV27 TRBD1 CASTPTGGSGSPLHF TGTGCCAGCACACCTACAGGGGGCAGTGGCTCACCCCTCCACTTT
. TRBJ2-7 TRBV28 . CASSSYDRPDGEQYF TGTGCCAGCAGTTCGTACGACAGGCCTGATGGCGAGCAGTACTTC